The source of this T cell receptor beta chain is a study of cytomegalovirus exposure and HLA in healthy donors. Findings and caveats of the study: It was taken for granted in presence/absence analyses that sequencing depth across donors was roughly uniform. CMV serostatus alone was available as immune exposure information. TCR sequences were mostly rare, though some public TCRs occurred in many donors.

The PCR made use of 60 Vbeta and 13 Jbeta primers. Generated by immunoSEQ multiplex PCR, the TCRdb table keeps only in-frame clones and is missing some. The sample contains approximately 110,000 clones, roughly four fifths of which appear only once. This CDR3 comprises 12 residues. Trimming cost V 8 bases and J 3 bases; bases outside gene matches: 3. Germline lookup yields CDR1 MDHEN and CDR2 SYDVKM. On this clone: What it recognizes is unknown.

The sample was PBMCs. The sequence came from a man in his fifties in good health and CMV-seronegative. This chain uses TRBV28 with TRBJ1-2, with 7 bases lining up with TRBD1. The CDR3 coding sequence is TGTGCCAGCGGAGGGACAGACTATGGCTACACCTTC. Translated: CASGGTDYGYTF.